This TCR beta chain stems from a study of blood T cell repertoires in COVID-19. Across the whole study: Donors in the United States, Italy and Spain gave samples during acute or convalescent COVID-19.

Method: immunoSEQ multiplex PCR; TCRdb's copy keeps in-frame clones and lacks some. Of about 120,000 clones in the sample, roughly 90% were seen once. This clone was detected a few times. The ends lost 6 bases at V and 0 bases at J; junction bases unmatched: 11. Looked up from germline, CDR1 is MNHEY and CDR2 is SVGEGT. The CDR3 contains 17 residues. The chain is built from TRBV6-2 or TRBV6-3 and TRBJ2-7; 10 bases line up with TRBD1. The origin of this receptor is a man in his fifties or sixties with COVID-19, enrolled during active disease. What was sequenced was peripheral blood. The CDR3, as DNA: TGTGCCAGCAGCCCTCGGCCGGACAGGGGGAGCTCCTACGAGCAGTACTTC. Translating gives CASSPRPDRGSSYEQYF.